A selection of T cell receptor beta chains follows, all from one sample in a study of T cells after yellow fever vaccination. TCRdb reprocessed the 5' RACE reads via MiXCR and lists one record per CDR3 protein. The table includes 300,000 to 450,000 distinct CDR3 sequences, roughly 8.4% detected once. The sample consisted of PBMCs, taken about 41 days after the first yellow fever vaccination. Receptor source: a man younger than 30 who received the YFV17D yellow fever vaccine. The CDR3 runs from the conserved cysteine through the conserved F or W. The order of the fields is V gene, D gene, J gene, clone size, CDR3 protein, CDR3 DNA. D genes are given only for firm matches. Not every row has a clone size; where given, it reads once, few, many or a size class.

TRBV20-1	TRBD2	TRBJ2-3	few	CSASGGGAHSDTQYF	TGCAGTGCTAGCGGCGGGGGGGCCCATTCAGATACGCAGTATTTT
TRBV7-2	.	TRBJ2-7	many	CASTPGPAYEQYF	TGTGCCAGCACCCCGGGACCAGCCTACGAGCAGTACTTC
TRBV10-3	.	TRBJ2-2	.	CAIHPPGMSTGELFF	TGTGCCATCCATCCCCCGGGTATGAGCACCGGGGAGCTGTTTTTT
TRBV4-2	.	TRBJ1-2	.	CASSQDTGANGYTF	TGTGCCAGCAGCCAAGATACGGGTGCCAATGGCTACACCTTC
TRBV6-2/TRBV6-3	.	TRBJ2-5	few	CASSKIRTGIKTQYF	TGTGCCAGCAGCAAAATAAGGACCGGAATAAAGACCCAGTACTTC
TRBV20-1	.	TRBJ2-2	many	CSASRGGRTGELFF	TGCAGTGCTAGTCGAGGGGGGAGGACCGGGGAGCTGTTTTTT
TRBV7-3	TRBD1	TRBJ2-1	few	CASSLLSWMGQFNEQFF	TGTGCCAGCAGCTTACTGTCATGGATGGGACAGTTCAATGAGCAGTTCTTC
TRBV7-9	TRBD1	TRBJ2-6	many	CAILSRSGTGAMKGANVLTF	TGTGCCATTCTCTCGCGTTCCGGGACAGGGGCGATGAAGGGGGCCAACGTCCTGACTTTC
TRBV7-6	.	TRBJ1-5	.	CASSQTGITPQHF	TGTGCCAGCAGCCAGACAGGCATAACGCCCCAGCATTTT
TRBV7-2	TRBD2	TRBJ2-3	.	CASSLVGLAGNTDTQYF	TGTGCCAGCAGCTTAGTTGGGCTAGCGGGGAACACAGATACGCAGTATTTT
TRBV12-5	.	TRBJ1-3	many	CASGTGLLNTIYF	TGTGCTAGTGGAACGGGCCTCCTAAACACCATATATTTT
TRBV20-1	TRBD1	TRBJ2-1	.	CNADDGTGVSDEQFF	TGCAATGCTGACGACGGGACAGGGGTCTCCGATGAGCAGTTCTTC
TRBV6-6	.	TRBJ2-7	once	CASSQETEQYF	TGTGCCAGCAGCCAGGAGACCGAGCAGTACTTC
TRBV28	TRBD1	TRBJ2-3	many	CASSPQTGSLADTQYF	TGTGCCAGCAGTCCCCAGACAGGGAGTCTAGCAGATACGCAGTATTTT
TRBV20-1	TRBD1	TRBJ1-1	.	CRVDRGLPEAFF	TGCAGAGTGGACAGGGGGCTACCTGAAGCTTTCTTT
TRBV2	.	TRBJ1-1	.	CASQRQQNTEAFF	TGTGCCAGCCAACGGCAGCAGAACACTGAAGCTTTCTTT
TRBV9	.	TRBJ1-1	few	CASRGKGENTEAFF	TGTGCCAGCAGGGGAAAAGGAGAGAACACTGAAGCTTTCTTT
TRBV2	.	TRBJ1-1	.	CASIKVSEAFF	TGTGCCAGCATTAAAGTTTCTGAAGCTTTCTTT
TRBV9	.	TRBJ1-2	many	CASSGEDGYTF	TGTGCCAGCAGCGGAGAGGATGGCTACACCTTC
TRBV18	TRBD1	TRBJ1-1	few	CASSPPLGFGTGDYTEAFF	TGTGCCAGCTCACCCCCCCTAGGTTTCGGGACAGGGGACTACACTGAAGCTTTCTTT